A selection of T cell receptor beta chains follows, all from one sample in a study of T cell responses to AZD1222 COVID-19 vaccine. Using immunoSEQ multiplex PCR, the repertoire was profiled, and TCRdb retains in-frame clones only, with some absent. The sample lists 250,000 to 300,000 clones; 90% to 95% were seen once. The source material was peripheral blood, sampled 28 days after the second AZD1222 dose. All receptors derive from an adult who received the AZD1222 COVID-19 vaccine. The CDR3 runs from the conserved cysteine through the conserved F or W. A D gene is named only where the DNA matches it firmly. Part of the rows lack a size; the others show once, few, many or a class for expanded clones.

D	size	V	J	DNA	CDR3
NA	NA	TRBV10-3	TRBJ2-7	TGTGCCATCACTGGGACTTATCCCGGATACGAGCAGTACTTC	CAITGTYPGYEQYF
TRBD1	NA	TRBV5-5	TRBJ2-1	TGTGCCAGCAGCTCCGGACAGGGATCCTACAATGAGCAGTTCTTC	CASSSGQGSYNEQFF
TRBD2	NA	TRBV28	TRBJ2-1	TGTGCCAGCAGTACTGCGACTAGCGGGACAGGTGAGCAGTTCTTC	CASSTATSGTGEQFF
NA	NA	TRBV5-1	TRBJ2-2	TGCGCCAGCAGCTTGAGAGGGGCTCTTACCGGGGAGCTGTTTTTT	CASSLRGALTGELFF
NA	NA	TRBV7-2	TRBJ1-3	TGTGCCAGCAGCTTAGAAACAGGCTCTGGAAACACCATATATTTT	CASSLETGSGNTIYF
NA	NA	TRBV10-1	TRBJ1-2	TGCGCCAGCAGTCTACCGGGGGCGCGTGGCTACACCTTC	CASSLPGARGYTF
NA	NA	TRBV3-1/TRBV3-2	TRBJ2-7	TGTGCCAGCAGCCAAGGCGGTTTCCCCGGCGAGCAGTACTTC	CASSQGGFPGEQYF
TRBD1	NA	TRBV2	TRBJ2-6	TGTGCCAGCAACACCGGGACAGCAAGCTCTGGGGCCAACGTCCTGACTTTC	CASNTGTASSGANVLTF
NA	NA	TRBV5-4	TRBJ1-1	TGTGCCAGCAGCCCAGCGGGGGGGACTGAAGCTTTCTTT	CASSPAGGTEAFF
TRBD1	once	TRBV7-8	TRBJ2-7	TGTGCCAGCAGCAAACCGACAGGGGGCAGATACGAGCAGTACTTC	CASSKPTGGRYEQYF
NA	NA	TRBV28	TRBJ2-3	TGTGCCAGCAGTTTAGTGGGTACGCAGTATTTT	CASSLVGTQYF
TRBD2	NA	TRBV7-2	TRBJ2-1	TGTGCCAGCAGCAGGACTAGCGACTCCTACAATGAGCAGTTCTTC	CASSRTSDSYNEQFF
NA	NA	TRBV5-1	TRBJ2-7	TGCGCCAGCAGCTCCGCCGGGACGGGCTACGAGCAGTACTTC	CASSSAGTGYEQYF
NA	few	TRBV29-1	TRBJ2-1	TGCAGCGTTGAAGGTCACAGCTACAATGAGCAGTTCTTC	CSVEGHSYNEQFF
NA	NA	TRBV28	TRBJ1-1	TGTGCCAGCACACCTGAGGGAGGGAAGACTGAAGCTTTCTTT	CASTPEGGKTEAFF
TRBD1	NA	TRBV19	TRBJ1-5	TGTGCCAGTAGCCGGAAGGACAGGGGGGATCAGCCCCAGCATTTT	CASSRKDRGDQPQHF
TRBD1	NA	TRBV2	TRBJ2-3	TGTGCCAGCAGTGTCGCCACAGGGGGTTCAGATACGCAGTATTTT	CASSVATGGSDTQYF
TRBD1	NA	TRBV4-3	TRBJ1-2	TGCGCCAGCAGCCAGCCCGGACAGGAAAGGGTTTATGGCTACACCTTC	CASSQPGQERVYGYTF
NA	NA	TRBV28	TRBJ2-6	TGTGCCAGCAGTATTCCACCGAGCTCTGGGGCCAACGTCCTGACTTTC	CASSIPPSSGANVLTF
TRBD1	NA	TRBV7-2	TRBJ2-1	TGTGCCAGCAGCTTCGGGACAGGGGAATACAATGAGCAGTTCTTC	CASSFGTGEYNEQFF
NA	NA	TRBV4-1	TRBJ1-3	TGCGCCAGCAGGGACTACAGGTTCTCTGGAAACACCATATATTTT	CASRDYRFSGNTIYF
NA	NA	TRBV9	TRBJ1-1	TGTGCCAGCAGCCCCGGCGGGGGCTGGAACACTGAAGCTTTCTTT	CASSPGGGWNTEAFF
NA	NA	TRBV6-2/TRBV6-3	TRBJ1-2	TGTGCCAGCAGTTACTCGACACAGAGTGATGGCTACACCTTC	CASSYSTQSDGYTF
TRBD1	NA	TRBV7-6	TRBJ1-1	TGTGCCAGCAGCTTAGTGGGACAGGGTCCTGAAGCTTTCTTT	CASSLVGQGPEAFF
NA	NA	TRBV5-5	TRBJ2-7	TGTGCCAGCAGCTTCCGGACAGAGTCCTACGAGCAGTACTTC	CASSFRTESYEQYF
NA	NA	TRBV7-9	TRBJ2-5	TGTGCCAGCGCCCCCCCGGGTGGGGGACAAGAGACCCAGTACTTC	CASAPPGGGQETQYF
NA	NA	TRBV7-2	TRBJ1-5	TGTGCCAGCAGCTTAGCCCGGGACATCAATCAGCCCCAGCATTTT	CASSLARDINQPQHF
NA	NA	TRBV10-3	TRBJ2-7	TGTGCCATCAGCCCCGACGGGACGGGGGCCGAGCAGTACTTC	CAISPDGTGAEQYF
NA	NA	TRBV24-1	TRBJ1-5	TGTGCCACCAGTGTCCCTCCCTCAAATCAGCCCCAGCATTTT	CATSVPPSNQPQHF
NA	NA	TRBV9	TRBJ2-4	TGTGCCAGCAGCGCAGGGGAAGCCAAAAACATTCAGTACTTC	CASSAGEAKNIQYF
NA	NA	TRBV7-2	TRBJ1-1	TGTGCCAGCACCCGGCCTGGATTGGCGGCTTTCTTT	CASTRPGLAAFF
NA	NA	TRBV5-1	TRBJ2-2	TGCGCCAGCAGCCCAGAGAACACCGGGGAGCTGTTTTTT	CASSPENTGELFF
TRBD1	NA	TRBV7-9	TRBJ2-7	TGTGCCAGCAGCACCCGACAGGGGCTCTCCTACGAGCAGTACTTC	CASSTRQGLSYEQYF
NA	NA	TRBV28	TRBJ1-2	TGTGCCAGCAGTTCCCTCGGACGGGAAAACTATGGCTACACCTTC	CASSSLGRENYGYTF
NA	few	TRBV2	TRBJ1-5	TGTGCCAGCAGTGATACAGCTAGCAATCAGCCCCAGCATTTT	CASSDTASNQPQHF
NA	NA	TRBV20-1	TRBJ2-7	TGCAGTGCTCAGGGACGATACGAGCAGTACTTC	CSAQGRYEQYF
NA	NA	TRBV29-1	TRBJ1-2	TGCAGCGTTGCGGCAGGGGCCCCCCGCCGGAATGGCTACACCTTC	CSVAAGAPRRNGYTF
TRBD2	NA	TRBV10-2	TRBJ2-5	TGCGCCACCAGGGGACTAGCGGGAGAAGAGACCCAGTACTTC	CATRGLAGEETQYF
NA	NA	TRBV6-6	TRBJ1-5	TGTGCCAGCAGTTACGGACAGAACAATCAGCCCCAGCATTTT	CASSYGQNNQPQHF
NA	NA	TRBV6-2/TRBV6-3	TRBJ1-2	TGTGCCAGCAGTTACTTTCTGACCGGCGGCTACACCTTC	CASSYFLTGGYTF
TRBD1	NA	TRBV14	TRBJ1-2	TGTGCCAGCAGCCAGCTGACAGGGGACTATGGCTACACCTTC	CASSQLTGDYGYTF
NA	NA	TRBV7-2	TRBJ2-7	TGTGCCAGCAGCTTAGCGAGAGGGCCCCACGAGCAGTACTTC	CASSLARGPHEQYF
NA	once	TRBV28	TRBJ1-1	TGTGCCAGTCTGGACAACACTGAAGCTTTCTTT	CASLDNTEAFF